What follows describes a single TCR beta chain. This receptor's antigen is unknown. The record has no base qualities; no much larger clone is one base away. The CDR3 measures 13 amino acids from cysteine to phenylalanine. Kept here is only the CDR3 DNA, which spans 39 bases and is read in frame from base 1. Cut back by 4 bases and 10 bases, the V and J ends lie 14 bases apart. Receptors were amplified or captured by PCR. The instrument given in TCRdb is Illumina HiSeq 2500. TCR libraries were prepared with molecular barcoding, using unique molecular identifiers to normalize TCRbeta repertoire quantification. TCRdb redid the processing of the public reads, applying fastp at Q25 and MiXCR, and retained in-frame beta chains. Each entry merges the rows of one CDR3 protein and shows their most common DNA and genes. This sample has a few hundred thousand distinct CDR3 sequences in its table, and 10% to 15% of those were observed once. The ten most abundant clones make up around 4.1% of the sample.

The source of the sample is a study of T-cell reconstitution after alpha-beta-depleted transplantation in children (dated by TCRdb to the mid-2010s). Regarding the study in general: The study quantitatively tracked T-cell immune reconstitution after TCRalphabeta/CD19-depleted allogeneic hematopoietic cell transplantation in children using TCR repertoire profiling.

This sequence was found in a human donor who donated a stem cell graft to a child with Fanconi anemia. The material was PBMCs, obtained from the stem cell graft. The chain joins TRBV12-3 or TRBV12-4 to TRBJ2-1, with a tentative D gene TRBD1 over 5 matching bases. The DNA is TGTGCCAGCAGTTCTTGGGGCGACGGCGAGCAGTTCTTC. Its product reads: CASSSWGDGEQFF.